This T cell receptor beta chain appears in the sequencing data of a study of T-cell reconstitution after alpha-beta-depleted transplantation in children. TCRbeta library construction was performed incorporating unique molecular identifiers. MiXCR, run by TCRdb on the PCR reads, gives a single entry per CDR3 protein. This repertoire shows more than 200,000 distinct CDR3 sequences, roughly a quarter found once; its top ten account for 4% to 6%. V was trimmed by 5 bases and J by 3 bases, leaving 13 bases between them. The germline V gene encodes CDR1 SGHKS and CDR2 YYEKEE (reference sequence). The CDR3 contains 14 residues.

The chain uses TRBV5-5 and TRBJ2-3, with D perhaps TRBD2 (5 bases). The clonotype comes from a female patient aged 2 to 10 who had a stem cell transplant for congenital amegakaryocytic thrombocytopenia, so the T cells may come from the graft donor. This specimen consisted of PBMCs, mostly from graft donor cells, obtained 360 days after TCRalphabeta/CD19-depleted stem cell transplant. The CDR3 DNA reads as TGTGCCAGCAGGAGGCTGTTAGCGACAGATACGCAGTATTTT. This encodes CASRRLLATDTQYF.